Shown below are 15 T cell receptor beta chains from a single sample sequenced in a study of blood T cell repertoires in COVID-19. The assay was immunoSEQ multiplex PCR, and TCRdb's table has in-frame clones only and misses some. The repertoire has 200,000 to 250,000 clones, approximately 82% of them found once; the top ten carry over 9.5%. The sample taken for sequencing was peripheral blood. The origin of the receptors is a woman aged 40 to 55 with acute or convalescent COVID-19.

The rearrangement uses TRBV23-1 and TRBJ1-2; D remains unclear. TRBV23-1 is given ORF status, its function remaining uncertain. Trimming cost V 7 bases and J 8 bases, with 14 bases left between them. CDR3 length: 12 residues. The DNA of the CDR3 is TGCGCCAGCATCCGGCCAGGTGGGGGCTACACCTTC. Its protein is CASIRPGGGYTF.

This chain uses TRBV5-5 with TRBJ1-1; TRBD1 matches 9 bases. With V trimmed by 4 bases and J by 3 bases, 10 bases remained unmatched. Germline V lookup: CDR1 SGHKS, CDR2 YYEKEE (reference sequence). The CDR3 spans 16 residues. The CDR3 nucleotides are TGTGCCAGCAGCCTATTCGGACAGGGGATCGACACTGAAGCTTTCTTT. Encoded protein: CASSLFGQGIDTEAFF.

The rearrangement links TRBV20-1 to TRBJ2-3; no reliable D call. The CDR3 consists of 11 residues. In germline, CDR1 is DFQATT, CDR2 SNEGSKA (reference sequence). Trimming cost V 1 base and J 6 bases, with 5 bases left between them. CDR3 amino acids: CSARVGDTQYF. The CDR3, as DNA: TGCAGTGCTAGAGTCGGGGATACGCAGTATTTT.

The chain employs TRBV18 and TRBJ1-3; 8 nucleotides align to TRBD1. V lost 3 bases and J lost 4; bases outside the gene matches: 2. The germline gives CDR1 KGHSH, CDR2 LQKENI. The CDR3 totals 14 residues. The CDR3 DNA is TGTGCCAGCTCACCCCGGACAGGGGGAAACACCATATATTTT. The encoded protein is CASSPRTGGNTIYF.

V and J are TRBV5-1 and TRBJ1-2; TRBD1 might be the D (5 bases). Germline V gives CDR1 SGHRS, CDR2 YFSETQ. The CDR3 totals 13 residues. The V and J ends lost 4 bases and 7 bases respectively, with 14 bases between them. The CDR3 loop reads CASSSIQGGGYTF. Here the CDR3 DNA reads TGCGCCAGCAGCAGTATTCAGGGAGGTGGCTACACCTTC.

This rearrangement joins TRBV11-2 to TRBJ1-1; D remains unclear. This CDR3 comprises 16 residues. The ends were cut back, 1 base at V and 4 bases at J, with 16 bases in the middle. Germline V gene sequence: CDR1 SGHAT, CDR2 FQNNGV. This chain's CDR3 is CASSLVRSVNGTEAFF. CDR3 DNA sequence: TGTGCCAGCAGCTTAGTCCGGTCTGTCAATGGCACTGAAGCTTTCTTT.

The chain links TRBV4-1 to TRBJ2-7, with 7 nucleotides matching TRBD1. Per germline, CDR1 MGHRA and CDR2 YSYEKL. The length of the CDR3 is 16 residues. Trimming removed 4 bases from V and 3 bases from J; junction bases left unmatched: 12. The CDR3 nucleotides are TGCGCCAGCAGCCCCTCATTGGGTCAGGGGGTCTACGAGCAGTACTTC. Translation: CASSPSLGQGVYEQYF.

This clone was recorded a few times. CDR3 DNA: TGTGCCAGCAGCCACTCCGGGACTAGCTCCGCTAGGGACGAGCAGTACTTC. Protein: CASSHSGTSSARDEQYF. V usage is TRBV4-2 and J usage is TRBJ2-7, with 9 bases lining up with TRBD2. The trim removed 3 bases at V and 5 bases at J, leaving 14 bases unmatched. Looked up from germline, CDR1 is LGHNA and CDR2 is YNFKEQ. The CDR3 spans 17 residues.

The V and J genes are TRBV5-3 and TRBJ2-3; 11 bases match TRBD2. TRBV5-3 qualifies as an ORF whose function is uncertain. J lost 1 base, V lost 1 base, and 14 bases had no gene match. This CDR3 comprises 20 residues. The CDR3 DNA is TGTGCCAGAAGCTTGATGTGTAGCGGGAGGGCCGGGGGGCGCACAGATACGCAGTATTTT. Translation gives CARSLMCSGRAGGRTDTQYF.

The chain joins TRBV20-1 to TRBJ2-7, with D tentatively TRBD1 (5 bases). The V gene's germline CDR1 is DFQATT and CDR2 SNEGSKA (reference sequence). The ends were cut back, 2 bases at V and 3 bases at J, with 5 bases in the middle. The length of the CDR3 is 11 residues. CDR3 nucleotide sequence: TGCAGTGCTAGACAGGGCTACGAGCAGTACTTC. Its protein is CSARQGYEQYF.

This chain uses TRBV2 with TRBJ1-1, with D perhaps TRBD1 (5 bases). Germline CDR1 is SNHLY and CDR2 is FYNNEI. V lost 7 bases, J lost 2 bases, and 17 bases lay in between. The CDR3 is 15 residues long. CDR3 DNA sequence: TGTGCCAGCACTGCCCTCGGGCAGGGAAACACTGAAGCTTTCTTT. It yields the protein CASTALGQGNTEAFF.

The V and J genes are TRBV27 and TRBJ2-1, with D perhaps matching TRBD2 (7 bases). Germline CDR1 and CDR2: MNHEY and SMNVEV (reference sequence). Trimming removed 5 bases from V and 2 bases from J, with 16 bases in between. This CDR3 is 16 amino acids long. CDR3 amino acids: CASSPWRGLAYNEQFF. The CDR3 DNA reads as TGTGCCAGCAGTCCCTGGCGGGGGCTAGCCTACAATGAGCAGTTCTTC.

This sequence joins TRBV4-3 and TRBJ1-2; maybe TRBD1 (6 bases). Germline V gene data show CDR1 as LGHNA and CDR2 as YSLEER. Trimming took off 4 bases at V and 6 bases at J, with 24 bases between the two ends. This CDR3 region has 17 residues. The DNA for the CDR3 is TGCGCCAGCAGCCGTAAGATGATCCTTGGGGGCGCGGATGGCTACACCTTC. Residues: CASSRKMILGGADGYTF.

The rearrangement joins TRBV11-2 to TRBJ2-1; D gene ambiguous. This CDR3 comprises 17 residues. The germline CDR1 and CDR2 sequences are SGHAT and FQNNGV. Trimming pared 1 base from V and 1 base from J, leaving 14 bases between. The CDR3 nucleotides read TGTGCCAGCAGCTTAGTAGGTGGGCTGCCGTCCTACAATGAGCAGTTCTTC. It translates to CASSLVGGLPSYNEQFF. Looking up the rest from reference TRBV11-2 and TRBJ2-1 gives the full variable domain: EAGVAQSPRYKIIEKRQSVAFWCNPISGHATLYWYQQILGQGPKLLIQFQNNGVVDDSQLPKDRFSAERLKGVDSTLKIQPAKLEDSAVYLCASSLVGGLPSYNEQFFGPGTRLTVL.

CDR3 amino acids: CSAGTGTNYGYTF. Written as DNA, the CDR3 is TGCAGCGCAGGGACAGGCACTAACTATGGCTACACCTTC. This rearrangement joins TRBV29-1 to TRBJ1-2; 8 positions match TRBD1. This CDR3 contains 13 residues. J gave up 0 bases and V 7 bases, and 4 bases lay outside the gene matches. Germline V gene sequence: CDR1 SQVTM, CDR2 ANQGSEA.